A selection of T cell receptor beta chains follows, all from one sample in a study of a mutant IDH1 vaccine in newly diagnosed glioma. Using immunoSEQ multiplex PCR, the repertoire was profiled, and TCRdb retains in-frame clones only, with some absent. This sample yields more than 35,000 clones, of which 80% to 90% are seen a single time; over 1.5% belongs to the top ten. Their antigen targets remain unknown. The specimen was PBMCs, collected from a glioma patient whose treatment included an IDH1 peptide vaccine. Every receptor here comes from a man aged 40-50 years with glioma. CDR3s include the opening cysteine and the closing phenylalanine or tryptophan. D genes are given only for firm matches. Clone size is stated in some rows and not others, as once, few, many or a class when expanded.

clone_size	v_call	d_call	j_call	cdr3_aa	cdr3_nt
.	TRBV27	.	TRBJ2-6	CASSLSRSGANVLTF	TGTGCCAGCAGTTTATCCAGGTCTGGGGCCAACGTCCTGACTTTC
.	TRBV5-1	.	TRBJ2-7	CASSVAGAYEQYF	TGCGCCAGCTCGGTGGCAGGGGCCTACGAGCAGTACTTC
.	TRBV19	.	TRBJ2-5	CASSIQYQEETQYF	TGTGCCAGTAGTATACAGTACCAGGAAGAGACCCAGTACTTC
.	TRBV7-9	.	TRBJ1-1	CASSLDQGGYTEAFF	TGTGCCAGCAGCTTAGACCAGGGAGGATACACTGAAGCTTTCTTT
.	TRBV19	.	TRBJ2-7	CASSLRTDSYEQYF	TGTGCCAGTAGTCTACGGACCGATTCCTACGAGCAGTACTTC
.	TRBV27	.	TRBJ2-2	CASSSLWRGDSGELFF	TGTGCCAGCAGTTCCCTGTGGAGGGGTGACTCCGGGGAGCTGTTTTTT
.	TRBV4-1	.	TRBJ2-4	CASSQGRLWQDSKNIQYF	TGCGCCAGCAGCCAAGGAAGACTATGGCAAGATAGCAAAAACATTCAGTACTTC
.	TRBV7-2	TRBD1	TRBJ2-5	CASSSARGRETQYF	TGTGCCAGCAGCTCCGCCAGGGGGCGGGAGACCCAGTACTTC
once	TRBV7-3	TRBD2	TRBJ2-5	CASSLTGGETQYF	TGTGCCAGCAGCTTGACGGGGGGAGAGACCCAGTACTTC
.	TRBV2	.	TRBJ2-7	CASSEFGTNYEQYF	TGTGCCAGCAGTGAATTCGGGACAAACTACGAGCAGTACTTC
.	TRBV7-9	.	TRBJ2-7	CASSFPPGSPRLVYEQYF	TGTGCCAGCAGCTTCCCCCCGGGATCCCCGAGGCTAGTCTACGAGCAGTACTTC
.	TRBV27	.	TRBJ2-7	CASSLHGAITYEQYF	TGTGCCAGCAGTTTACATGGGGCTATTACCTACGAGCAGTACTTC
.	TRBV6-1	.	TRBJ2-5	CASSDTGGFQETQYF	TGTGCCAGCAGTGACACGGGCGGGTTCCAAGAGACCCAGTACTTC
.	TRBV5-1	.	TRBJ2-7	CASSFSSPGLYEQYF	TGCGCCAGCAGCTTTTCGTCTCCAGGACTATACGAGCAGTACTTC
once	TRBV7-9	.	TRBJ2-5	CASSLFQGPGETQYF	TGTGCCAGCAGCTTATTCCAGGGGCCTGGGGAGACCCAGTACTTC
.	TRBV2	.	TRBJ2-5	CASESGYQETQYF	TGTGCCAGCGAAAGCGGATACCAAGAGACCCAGTACTTC
few	TRBV5-8	TRBD2	TRBJ2-7	CASSLGFLQRDLSYEQYF	TGTGCCAGCAGCTTGGGATTTTTGCAGCGGGACCTATCCTACGAGCAGTACTTC